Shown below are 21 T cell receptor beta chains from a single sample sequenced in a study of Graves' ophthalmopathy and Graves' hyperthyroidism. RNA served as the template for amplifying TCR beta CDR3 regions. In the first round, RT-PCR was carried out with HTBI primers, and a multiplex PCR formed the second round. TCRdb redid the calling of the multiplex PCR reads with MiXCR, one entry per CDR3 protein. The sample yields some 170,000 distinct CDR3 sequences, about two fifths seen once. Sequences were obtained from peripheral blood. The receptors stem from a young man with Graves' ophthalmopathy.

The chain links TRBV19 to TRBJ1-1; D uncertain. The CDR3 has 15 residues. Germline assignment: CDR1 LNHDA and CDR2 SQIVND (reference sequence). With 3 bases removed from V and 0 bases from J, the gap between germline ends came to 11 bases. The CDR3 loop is CASSINDLMNTEAFF. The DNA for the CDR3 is TGTGCCAGTAGTATTAACGACTTAATGAACACTGAAGCTTTCTTT. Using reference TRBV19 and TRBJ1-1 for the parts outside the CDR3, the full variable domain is DGGITQSPKYLFRKEGQNVTLSCEQNLNHDAMYWYRQDPGQGLRLIYYSQIVNDFQKGDIAEGYSVSREKKESFPLTVTSAQKNPTAFYLCASSINDLMNTEAFFGQGTRLTVV.

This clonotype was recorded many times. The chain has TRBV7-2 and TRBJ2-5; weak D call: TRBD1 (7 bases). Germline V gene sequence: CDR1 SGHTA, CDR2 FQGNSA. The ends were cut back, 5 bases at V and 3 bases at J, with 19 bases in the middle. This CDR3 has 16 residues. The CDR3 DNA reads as TGTGCCAGCAGCGCGGGGACAGCCGGCGGGAAAGAGACCCAGTACTTC. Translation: CASSAGTAGGKETQYF. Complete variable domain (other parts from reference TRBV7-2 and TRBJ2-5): GAGVSQSPSNKVTEKGKDVELRCDPISGHTALYWYRQSLGQGLEFLIYFQGNSAPDKSGLPSDRFSAERTGGSVSTLTIQRTQQEDSAVYLCASSAGTAGGKETQYFGPGTRLLVL.

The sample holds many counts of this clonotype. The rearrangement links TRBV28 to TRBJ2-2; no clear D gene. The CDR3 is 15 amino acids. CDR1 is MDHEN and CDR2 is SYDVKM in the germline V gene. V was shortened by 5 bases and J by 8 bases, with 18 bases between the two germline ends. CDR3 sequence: CASSPQARVEGELFF. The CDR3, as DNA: TGTGCCAGCAGTCCCCAGGCTAGGGTCGAAGGGGAGCTGTTTTTT.

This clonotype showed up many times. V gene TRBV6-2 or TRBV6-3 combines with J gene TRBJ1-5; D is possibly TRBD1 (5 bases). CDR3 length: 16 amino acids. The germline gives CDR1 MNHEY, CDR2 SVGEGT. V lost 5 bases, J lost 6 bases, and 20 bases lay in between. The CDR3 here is CASSLYRDSVLQPQHF. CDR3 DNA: TGTGCCAGCAGTCTATACCGGGACTCCGTTCTTCAGCCCCAGCATTTT.

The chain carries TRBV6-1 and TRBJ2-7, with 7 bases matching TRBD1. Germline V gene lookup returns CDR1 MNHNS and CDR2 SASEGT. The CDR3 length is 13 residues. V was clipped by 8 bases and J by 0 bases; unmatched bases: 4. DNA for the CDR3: TGTGCCAGCGAAGACAGGGACTCCTACGAGCAGTACTTC. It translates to CASEDRDSYEQYF.

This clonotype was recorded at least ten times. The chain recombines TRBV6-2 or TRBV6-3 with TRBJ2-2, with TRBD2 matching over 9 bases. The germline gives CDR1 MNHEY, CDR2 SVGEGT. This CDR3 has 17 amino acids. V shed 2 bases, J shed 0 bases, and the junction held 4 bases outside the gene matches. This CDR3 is CASSYLAGGSNTGELFF. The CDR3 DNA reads TGTGCCAGCAGTTACCTGGCGGGAGGGTCGAACACCGGGGAGCTGTTTTTT.

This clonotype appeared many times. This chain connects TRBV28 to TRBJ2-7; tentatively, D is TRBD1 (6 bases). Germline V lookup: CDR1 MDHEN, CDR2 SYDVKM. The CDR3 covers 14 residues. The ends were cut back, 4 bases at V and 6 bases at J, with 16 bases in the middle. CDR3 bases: TGTGCCAGCAGTTCCCCCGGGACAACGGGCGAGCAGTACTTC. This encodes CASSSPGTTGEQYF.

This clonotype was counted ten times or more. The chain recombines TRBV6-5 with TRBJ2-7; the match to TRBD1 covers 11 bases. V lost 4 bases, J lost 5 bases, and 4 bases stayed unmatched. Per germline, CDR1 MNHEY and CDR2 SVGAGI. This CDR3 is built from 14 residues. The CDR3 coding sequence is TGTGCCAGCAGTTGGACAGGGGGCGCGGACGAGCAGTACTTC. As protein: CASSWTGGADEQYF.

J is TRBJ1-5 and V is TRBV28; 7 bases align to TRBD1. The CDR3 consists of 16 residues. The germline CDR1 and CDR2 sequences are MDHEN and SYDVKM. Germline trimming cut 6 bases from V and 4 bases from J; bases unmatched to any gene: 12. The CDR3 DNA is TGTGCCAGCAGACAGGGGAGGGCAGCAAAAAATCAGCCCCAGCATTTT. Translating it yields CASRQGRAAKNQPQHF.

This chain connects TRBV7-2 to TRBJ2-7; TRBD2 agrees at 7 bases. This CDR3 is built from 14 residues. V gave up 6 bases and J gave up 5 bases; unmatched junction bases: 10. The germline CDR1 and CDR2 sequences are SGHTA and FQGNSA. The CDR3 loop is CASSNGGVYDEQYF. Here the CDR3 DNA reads TGTGCCAGCAGTAATGGGGGGGTGTATGACGAGCAGTACTTC.

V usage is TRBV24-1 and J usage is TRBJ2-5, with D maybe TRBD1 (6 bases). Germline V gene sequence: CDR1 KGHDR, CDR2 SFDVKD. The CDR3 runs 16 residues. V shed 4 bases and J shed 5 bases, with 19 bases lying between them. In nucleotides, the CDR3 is TGTGCCACCAGTGACTCCGCCAGGGGAGTTTGGGAGACCCAGTACTTC. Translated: CATSDSARGVWETQYF.

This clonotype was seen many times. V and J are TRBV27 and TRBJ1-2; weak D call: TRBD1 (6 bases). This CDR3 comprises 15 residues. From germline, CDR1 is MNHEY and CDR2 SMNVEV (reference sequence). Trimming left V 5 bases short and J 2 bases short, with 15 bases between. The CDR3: CASSPLDRPNYGYTF. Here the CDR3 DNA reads TGTGCCAGCAGTCCACTCGACAGGCCGAACTATGGCTACACCTTC.

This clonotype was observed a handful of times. CDR3 protein: CASSAGKETQYF. DNA of the CDR3: TGTGCCAGCAGCGCAGGGAAAGAGACCCAGTACTTC. V usage is TRBV6-1 and J usage is TRBJ2-5; possible D gene TRBD1, 5 bases. The CDR3 sequence is 12 residues long. The V gene's germline CDR1 is MNHNS and CDR2 SASEGT. The V end lost 6 bases, the J end lost 3 bases, and 8 bases lay between the germline ends.

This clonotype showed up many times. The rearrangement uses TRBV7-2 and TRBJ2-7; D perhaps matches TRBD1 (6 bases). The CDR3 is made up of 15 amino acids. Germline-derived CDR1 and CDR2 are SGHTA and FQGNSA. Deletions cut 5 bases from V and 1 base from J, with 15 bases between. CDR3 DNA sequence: TGTGCCAGCAGCCCCGGGACATCCGTGTCCTACGAGCAGTACTTC. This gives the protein CASSPGTSVSYEQYF.

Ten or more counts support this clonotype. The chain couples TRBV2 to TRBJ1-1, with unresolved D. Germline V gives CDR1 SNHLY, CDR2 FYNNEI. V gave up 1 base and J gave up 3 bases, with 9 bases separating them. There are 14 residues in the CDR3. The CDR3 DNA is TGTGCCAGCAGTGAAGGGGCGATAGACACTGAAGCTTTCTTT. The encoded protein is CASSEGAIDTEAFF.

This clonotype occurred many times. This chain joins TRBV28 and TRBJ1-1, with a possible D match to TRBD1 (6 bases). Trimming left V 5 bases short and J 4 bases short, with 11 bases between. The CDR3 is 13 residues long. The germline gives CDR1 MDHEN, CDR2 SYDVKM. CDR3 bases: TGTGCCAGCAGTCCTACAGGGCTCACTGAAGCTTTCTTT. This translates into CASSPTGLTEAFF.

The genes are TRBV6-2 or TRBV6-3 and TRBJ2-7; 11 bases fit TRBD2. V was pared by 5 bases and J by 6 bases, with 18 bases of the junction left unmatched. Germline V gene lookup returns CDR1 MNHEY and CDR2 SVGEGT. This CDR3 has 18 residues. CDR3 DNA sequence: TGTGCCAGCAGTGTACTACTAGCGGGAGCCCCACGAGGGGGCGAGCAGTACTTC. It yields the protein CASSVLLAGAPRGGEQYF.

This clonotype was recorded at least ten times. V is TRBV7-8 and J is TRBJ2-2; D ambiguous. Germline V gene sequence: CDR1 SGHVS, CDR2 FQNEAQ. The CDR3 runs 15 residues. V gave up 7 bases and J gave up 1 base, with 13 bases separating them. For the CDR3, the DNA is TGTGCCAGCAACCCTCTTACAGTGAACACCGGGGAGCTGTTTTTT. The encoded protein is CASNPLTVNTGELFF.

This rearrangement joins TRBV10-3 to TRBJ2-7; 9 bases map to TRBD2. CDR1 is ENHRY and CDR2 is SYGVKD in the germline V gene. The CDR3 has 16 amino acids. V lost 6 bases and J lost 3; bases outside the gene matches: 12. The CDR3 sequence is CAIRLGQAGGGYEQYF. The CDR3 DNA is TGTGCCATCAGGCTTGGTCAGGCGGGAGGGGGCTACGAGCAGTACTTC.

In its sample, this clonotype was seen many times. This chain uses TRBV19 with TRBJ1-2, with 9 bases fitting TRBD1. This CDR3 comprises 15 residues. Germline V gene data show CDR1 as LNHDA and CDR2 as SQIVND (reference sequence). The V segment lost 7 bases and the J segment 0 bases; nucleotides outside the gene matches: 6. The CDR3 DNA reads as TGTGCCAGTACAGGGACAGGGATTACTAACTATGGCTACACCTTC. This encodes CASTGTGITNYGYTF. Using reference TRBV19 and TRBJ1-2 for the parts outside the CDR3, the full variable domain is DGGITQSPKYLFRKEGQNVTLSCEQNLNHDAMYWYRQDPGQGLRLIYYSQIVNDFQKGDIAEGYSVSREKKESFPLTVTSAQKNPTAFYLCASTGTGITNYGYTFGSGTRLTVV.

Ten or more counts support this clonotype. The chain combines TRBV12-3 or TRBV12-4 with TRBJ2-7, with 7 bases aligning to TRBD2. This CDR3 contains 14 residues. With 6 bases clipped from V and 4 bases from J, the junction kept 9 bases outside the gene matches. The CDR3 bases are TGTGCCAGCAGACCCGGGGGGAGGTTATACGAGCAGTACTTC. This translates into CASRPGGRLYEQYF.